This entry lists 15 T cell receptor beta chains sequenced from one sample in a study of cytomegalovirus exposure and HLA in healthy donors. A multiplex PCR was run with 60 Vbeta primers and 13 Jbeta primers. Repertoires were generated with immunoSEQ multiplex PCR, while TCRdb's copy carries only in-frame clones and drops some. The sample lists 35,000 to 45,000 clones; around two thirds were seen once. The source material was PBMCs. All receptors come from a woman aged 25 to 39 in good health and CMV-seronegative.

The rearrangement uses TRBV28 and TRBJ1-4; D not certain. Germline V gene sequence: CDR1 MDHEN, CDR2 SYDVKM. Trimming stripped 10 bases from V and 0 bases from J, with 9 bases between. The CDR3 runs 13 residues. CDR3 nucleotides: TGTGCCACCGAGGGTTCAACTAATGAAAAACTGTTTTTT. It encodes CATEGSTNEKLFF. The variable domain in full, with the rest retrieved from reference TRBV28 and TRBJ1-4, is DVKVTQSSRYLVKRTGEKVFLECVQDMDHENMFWYRQDPGLGLRLIYFSYDVKMKEKGDIPEGYSVSREKKERFSLILESASTNQTSMYLCATEGSTNEKLFFGSGTQLSVL.

The V call is TRBV2, the J call TRBJ2-7; a possible D gene is TRBD2 (6 bases). This CDR3 has 15 residues. Trimming took 7 bases from V and 6 from J, leaving 22 bases between them. Germline values: CDR1 SNHLY, CDR2 FYNNEI. CDR3 sequence: CASKGGTGPYFEQYF. DNA for the CDR3: TGTGCCAGCAAGGGAGGAACAGGCCCCTACTTCGAGCAGTACTTC.

The chain is built from TRBV5-6 and TRBJ1-6; D may be TRBD1 (6 bases). The CDR3 consists of 14 residues. Deletions cut 2 bases from V and 4 bases from J, with 7 bases between. The germline gives CDR1 SGHDT, CDR2 YYEEEE. The chain's CDR3 is CASSLGTYNSPLHF. In DNA, the CDR3 is TGTGCCAGCAGCTTAGGGACATATAATTCACCCCTCCACTTT.

This clone was detected only a few times. The V gene is TRBV7-9, the J gene TRBJ1-2; no reliable D call. V was pared by 5 bases and J by 0 bases, with 7 bases between. Germline CDR1 reads SEHNR; CDR2 reads FQNEAQ (reference sequence). The CDR3 totals 13 residues. The DNA of the CDR3 is TGTGCCAGCAGCCCCGGGGCTAACTATGGCTACACCTTC. This gives the protein CASSPGANYGYTF. The whole variable domain, remainder taken from reference TRBV7-9 and TRBJ1-2, is DTGVSQNPRHKITKRGQNVTFRCDPISEHNRLYWYRQTLGQGPEFLTYFQNEAQLEKSRLLSDRFSAERPKGSFSTLEIQRTEQGDSAMYLCASSPGANYGYTFGSGTRLTVV.

This clone was counted between two and nine times. The gene calls are TRBV7-8 and TRBJ2-7; TRBD1 agrees at 9 bases. V gave up 5 bases and J gave up 2 bases; unmatched junction bases: 7. Germline values: CDR1 SGHVS, CDR2 FQNEAQ. CDR3 size: 15 residues. CDR3 amino acids: CASSPDRGRTYEQYF. CDR3 DNA: TGTGCCAGCAGCCCAGACAGGGGGAGGACCTACGAGCAGTACTTC. Filled out from reference TRBV7-8 and TRBJ2-7, the complete variable domain reads GAGVSQSPRYKVAKRGQDVALRCDPISGHVSLFWYQQALGQGPEFLTYFQNEAQLDKSGLPSDRFFAERPEGSVSTLKIQRTQQEDSAVYLCASSPDRGRTYEQYFGPGTRLTVT.

For the CDR3, the DNA is TGCGCCAGCAGCTTGGGGGACTGGACTGATGAAGCTTTCTTT. Protein product: CASSLGDWTDEAFF. The genes are TRBV5-1 and TRBJ1-1, with D possibly being TRBD1 (5 bases). This CDR3 comprises 14 residues. V dropped 0 bases and J dropped 7 bases, with 13 bases sitting between them. Germline-derived CDR1 and CDR2 are SGHRS and YFSETQ.

The genes are TRBV9 and TRBJ2-1, with TRBD2 matching 8 bases. After removal of 0 bases from V and 11 bases from J, the junction contained 10 bases not matched to a gene. Germline V CDR1 and CDR2: SGDLS, YYNGEE. The CDR3 loop spans 15 amino acids. The CDR3 DNA sequence: TGTGCCAGCAGCGTAGACGGACTAGCCGTTCGTCAGCAGTTCTTC. Translated: CASSVDGLAVRQQFF.

This chain links TRBV7-9 with TRBJ1-2, with no clear D. The germline V gene encodes CDR1 SEHNR and CDR2 FQNEAQ (reference sequence). V lost 6 bases and J lost 6, with 17 bases in between. This CDR3 is built from 14 residues. The CDR3: CASRPDFTFHGYTF. CDR3 coding DNA: TGTGCCAGCAGGCCAGACTTTACCTTCCATGGCTACACCTTC.

This clone was seen a handful of times. This chain uses TRBV28 with TRBJ2-3; possible D gene TRBD2, 5 bases. Germline V CDR1 and CDR2: MDHEN, SYDVKM. V was clipped by 2 bases and J by 10 bases, with 10 bases between them. The CDR3 spans 12 residues. CDR3 in amino acids: CASSLRGTAQYF. In DNA, the CDR3 is TGTGCCAGCAGTTTACGGGGAACGGCGCAGTATTTT.

The chain couples TRBV28 to TRBJ1-1; D remains ambiguous. The germline CDR1 and CDR2 sequences are MDHEN and SYDVKM. The CDR3 length is 15 residues. V lost 4 bases, J lost 1 base, and 13 bases lay in between. CDR3: CASSSTGTGNTEAFF. In DNA form, the CDR3 reads TGTGCCAGCAGTTCTACCGGTACGGGGAACACTGAAGCTTTCTTT. Drawing the rest from reference TRBV28 and TRBJ1-1, the complete variable domain is DVKVTQSSRYLVKRTGEKVFLECVQDMDHENMFWYRQDPGLGLRLIYFSYDVKMKEKGDIPEGYSVSREKKERFSLILESASTNQTSMYLCASSSTGTGNTEAFFGQGTRLTVV.

V is TRBV6-5 and J is TRBJ2-1, with 9 bases that match TRBD2. The CDR3 contains 16 residues. The germline gives CDR1 MNHEY, CDR2 SVGAGI. V shed 4 bases, J shed 5 bases, and the junction held 9 bases outside the gene matches. CDR3 coding DNA: TGTGCCAGCAGTTCACGCGGGATAGCGGGGGACAATGAGCAGTTCTTC. Translated: CASSSRGIAGDNEQFF.

The chain links TRBV5-1 to TRBJ1-1; D may be TRBD1 (6 bases). Germline V lookup: CDR1 SGHRS, CDR2 YFSETQ. Trimming removed 4 bases from V and 0 bases from J, with 22 bases in between. CDR3 size: 18 residues. CDR3 DNA sequence: TGCGCCAGCAGCCTAGAGTGGGGGCGACTAAAGATGAACACTGAAGCTTTCTTT. It specifies CASSLEWGRLKMNTEAFF.

This clone appeared once. The CDR3, as DNA: TGTGCCAGTAGTATGAGGGAGGACACTGAAGCTTTCTTT. This translates into CASSMREDTEAFF. This rearrangement joins TRBV19 to TRBJ1-1; no definite D call. The V gene's germline CDR1 is LNHDA and CDR2 SQIVND (reference sequence). Trimming stripped 3 bases from V and 3 bases from J, with 8 bases between. The CDR3 spans 13 residues.

This clone was found a few times. This chain joins TRBV10-3 and TRBJ1-2, with no clear D. The V and J ends lost 8 bases and 2 bases respectively, with 18 bases between them. Germline assignment: CDR1 ENHRY and CDR2 SYGVKD. This CDR3 comprises 15 residues. The CDR3 DNA reads TGTGCCATCCTCTCTCGGCTGGACTTAAACTATGGCTACACCTTC. Its protein product is CAILSRLDLNYGYTF.

The chain carries TRBV2 and TRBJ2-1; weak D call: TRBD2 (5 bases). CDR1 SNHLY and CDR2 FYNNEI come from the germline V gene. The ends were cut back, 6 bases at V and 7 bases at J, with 10 bases in the middle. The CDR3 sequence is 12 residues long. DNA for the CDR3: TGTGCCAGCAGAAATTCGGGGAATGAGCAGTTCTTC. Protein product: CASRNSGNEQFF. Complete variable domain (other parts from reference TRBV2 and TRBJ2-1): EPEVTQTPSHQVTQMGQEVILRCVPISNHLYFYWYRQILGQKVEFLVSFYNNEISEKSEIFDDQFSVERPDGSNFTLKIRSTKLEDSAMYFCASRNSGNEQFFGPGTRLTVL.